A single sample is the source of the 25 T cell receptor beta chains below, sequenced in a study of Graves' ophthalmopathy and Graves' hyperthyroidism. RNA served as the template for amplifying TCR beta CDR3 regions. HTBI primers were used in a first-round RT-PCR, which preceded a second-round multiplex PCR. Each CDR3 protein gets one entry after TCRdb re-called the multiplex PCR reads with MiXCR. The data contain roughly 700,000 distinct CDR3 sequences, roughly 41% of them singletons. The sequenced sample was peripheral blood. The receptor set was obtained from an adult man with Graves' ophthalmopathy.

The V and J genes are TRBV14 and TRBJ2-7; no clear D. The V end was cut by 5 bases, the J end by 0 bases, with 11 bases between. CDR1 and CDR2 from the germline V gene are SGHDN and FVKESK. There are 14 residues in the CDR3. CDR3 coding DNA: TGTGCCAGCAGCAGAGAGACATACTCCTACGAGCAGTACTTC. Amino acid sequence: CASSRETYSYEQYF.

This clonotype was observed a few times. The V call is TRBV10-3, the J call TRBJ2-7; either TRBD1 or TRBD2 may supply D (5 bases each). The CDR3 is 15 residues long. Germline loops: CDR1 ENHRY, CDR2 SYGVKD. Trimming pared 3 bases from V and 4 bases from J, leaving 16 bases between. The CDR3 region is CAISEARDGTYEQYF. In nucleotides, the CDR3 is TGTGCCATCAGTGAAGCCCGGGACGGAACATACGAGCAGTACTTC.

The chain carries TRBV20-1 and TRBJ2-7; TRBD1 is a possible D gene (6 bases). Per the germline V gene, CDR1 is DFQATT and CDR2 is SNEGSKA (reference sequence). The V and J ends lost 4 bases and 0 bases respectively, with 7 bases between them. The CDR3 loop spans 12 amino acids. The chain's CDR3 is CSAKGDSYEQYF. CDR3 bases: TGCAGTGCTAAGGGGGACTCCTACGAGCAGTACTTC.

Turning to this clonotype: One end of the junction fails to match germline, which may point to a read error. The chain is built from TRBV7-9 and TRBJ1-6, with a possible D match to TRBD1 (5 bases). Germline V CDR1 and CDR2: SEHNR, FQNEAQ (reference sequence). CDR3 length: 16 amino acids. The CDR3, as DNA: TGCGCCAGCAGCCAAGAAGGGGTCAGGGCGGGGTCACCCCTCCACTTT. Its protein product is CASSQEGVRAGSPLHF.

This clonotype was seen at least ten times. The rearrangement uses TRBV29-1 and TRBJ1-1; 10 nucleotides match TRBD1. This CDR3 has 13 residues. With 0 bases clipped from V and 6 bases from J, the junction kept 1 base outside the gene matches. Germline-derived CDR1 and CDR2 are SQVTM and ANQGSEA. The CDR3 sequence: CSVEEGQGAEAFF. CDR3 nucleotide sequence: TGCAGCGTTGAAGAAGGACAGGGGGCTGAAGCTTTCTTT.

The genes are TRBV2 and TRBJ2-7; 7 bases agree with TRBD2. CDR3 length: 14 residues. V lost 5 bases, J lost 4 bases, and 8 bases stayed unmatched. The germline CDR1 and CDR2 sequences are SNHLY and FYNNEI. CDR3: CASSFAGTMYEQYF. The CDR3 DNA follows: TGTGCCAGCAGTTTCGCAGGGACTATGTACGAGCAGTACTTC.

As to this clonotype: A clone one base away is much larger, so this may be a read error. This chain joins TRBV20-1 and TRBJ1-5; D is possibly TRBD1 (6 bases). Trimming cost V 6 bases and J 5 bases, with 20 bases left between them. The germline V gene encodes CDR1 DFQATT and CDR2 SNEGSKA (reference sequence). The CDR3 runs to 15 residues. CDR3 in amino acids: CSAGYRQEAYQPQHF. In DNA, the CDR3 is TGCAGTGCCGGATACAGACAGGAGGCATATCAGCCCCAGCATTTT.

There are a few counts of this clonotype. At one of its ends the junction is not consistent with the germline gene, which may arise from a read error. CDR3 nucleotide sequence: TGTGCCAGCAGTTACTTAGGCAGGGCGGATCATCAGCCCCAGCATTTT. Its translation is CASSYLGRADHQPQHF. The rearrangement links TRBV24-1 to TRBJ1-5; D is possibly TRBD1 (5 bases). CDR1 is KGHDR, CDR2 SFDVKD, per germline. The CDR3 is 16 amino acids.

This clonotype was detected only a few times. The chain employs TRBV14 and TRBJ2-5; no definite D call. V shed 4 bases and J shed 7 bases, with 10 bases lying between them. Germline CDR1 and CDR2: SGHDN and FVKESK. This CDR3 is 12 amino acids long. CDR3 amino acids: CASSPYAGTQYF. The CDR3 region has the DNA TGTGCCAGCAGCCCTTATGCCGGGACCCAGTACTTC. Complete variable domain (other parts from reference TRBV14 and TRBJ2-5): EAGVTQFPSHSVIEKGQTVTLRCDPISGHDNLYWYRRVMGKEIKFLLHFVKESKQDESGMPNNRFLAERTGGTYSTLKVQPAELEDSGVYFCASSPYAGTQYFGPGTRLLVL.

This rearrangement joins TRBV6-5 to TRBJ2-2; D is unresolved. The CDR3 is made up of 13 amino acids. Trimming left V 2 bases short and J 4 bases short, with 5 bases between. Germline V gene lookup returns CDR1 MNHEY and CDR2 SVGAGI. The CDR3 is CASSYRSTGELFF. In nucleotides, the CDR3 is TGTGCCAGCAGTTACAGAAGCACCGGGGAGCTGTTTTTT.

The chain has TRBV10-3 and TRBJ2-7; D is perhaps TRBD2 (6 bases). Germline V CDR1 and CDR2: ENHRY, SYGVKD. This CDR3 spans 15 amino acids. V lost 10 bases and J lost 0, with 19 bases in between. As DNA, the CDR3 is TGTGCCACCATCGCTGGCGGACTAAGCTCCTACGAGCAGTACTTC. Amino acids: CATIAGGLSSYEQYF.

Concerning this clonotype: A much larger clone lies a single base off, so this may be a read error. The chain couples TRBV29-1 to TRBJ1-1; a weak D match, TRBD1 (5 bases). This CDR3 region has 15 residues. CDR1 SQVTM and CDR2 ANQGSEA come from the germline V gene. CDR3 sequence (DNA): TGCAGCGTTCAAGGGGTGAGGGGCAAGGGGACTGAAGCTCTCTTT. Residues: CSVQGVRGKGTEALF.

The V and J genes are TRBV7-2 and TRBJ2-5; TRBD1 matches 9 bases. CDR3 length equals 14 residues. Trimming cost V 3 bases and J 11 bases; bases outside gene matches: 10. CDR1 and CDR2 (germline): SGHTA, FQGNSA. In nucleotides, the CDR3 is TGTGCCAGCAGCTTTGCGGGACAGGGACTGAATCAGTACTTC. Translation: CASSFAGQGLNQYF.

Comment on this clonotype: No DNA is shown, since the ends of the CDR3 on it are uncertain; the CDR3 is the one TCRdb lists. The chain uses TRBV7-8 and TRBJ1-2; TRBD1, the table's D call, lacks a check against the DNA. Termini included, the CDR3 measures 15 amino acids. The V gene's germline CDR1 is SGHVS and CDR2 FQNEAQ. This CDR3 reads CASSLVGQGARGYIF.

The J gene is TRBJ1-6, the V gene TRBV28, with D hard to call. This CDR3 is 14 amino acids long. Looked up from germline, CDR1 is MDHEN and CDR2 is SYDVKM. The germline V and J ends were trimmed by 2 bases and 9 bases, with 11 bases remaining between them. CDR3: CASSLDANPSPLHF. DNA for the CDR3: TGTGCCAGCAGTTTAGATGCAAACCCTTCACCCCTCCACTTT.

Note on this clonotype: At one end, the junction sequence differs from germline, possibly due to a read error. V and J are TRBV15 and TRBJ1-6; 7 nucleotides agree with TRBD1. This CDR3 contains 14 residues. Germline CDR1 is LNHNV and CDR2 is YYDKDF (reference sequence). The CDR3 protein is CATSTYRGDSHLHF. The CDR3 DNA reads TGTGCCACCAGCACCTACAGGGGAGACTCACACCTCCACTTT.

In its sample, this clonotype was seen many times. CDR3 nucleotides: TGTGCCATCAGGCAGGGGGCTCAAGAGACCCAGTACTTC. It specifies CAIRQGAQETQYF. The rearrangement joins TRBV10-3 to TRBJ2-5; 8 nucleotides line up with TRBD1. Germline CDR1 ENHRY, CDR2 SYGVKD. This CDR3 comprises 13 residues. With V trimmed by 6 bases and J by 2 bases, 2 bases remained unmatched.

V gene TRBV19 combines with J gene TRBJ1-4; 7 positions match TRBD1. Germline CDR1 and CDR2: LNHDA and SQIVND (reference sequence). Trimming took 8 bases from V and 6 from J; bases not matched to a gene: 6. CDR3 length equals 13 residues. Written as DNA, the CDR3 is TGTGCCAGTCGGAGGGGGCTAGATGAAAAACTGTTTTTT. Amino acids: CASRRGLDEKLFF.

This clonotype occurred many times. The rearrangement joins TRBV5-5 to TRBJ1-4; D remains ambiguous. This CDR3 is built from 15 residues. Per the germline V gene, CDR1 is SGHKS and CDR2 is YYEKEE (reference sequence). The V gene lost 3 bases and the J gene lost 8 bases, with 17 bases spanning the gap. CDR3 region: CASSSRVSAVEKLFF. As DNA, the CDR3 is TGTGCCAGCAGCTCCCGCGTGTCGGCCGTCGAAAAACTGTTTTTT.

This chain links TRBV5-1 with TRBJ2-7, with 8 nucleotides matching TRBD2. The V and J ends lost 5 bases and 6 bases, in that order; junction bases with no gene match: 19. The germline gives CDR1 SGHRS, CDR2 YFSETQ. The CDR3 has 17 residues. The CDR3 DNA reads TGCGCCAGCAGTCCCCGGCGGGGGAAGCGGGAGTCGCGCGAGCAGTACTTC. Translating it yields CASSPRRGKRESREQYF.

The chain is built from TRBV29-1 and TRBJ2-5; 8 nucleotides line up with TRBD2. The CDR3 totals 17 residues. Trimming cost V 6 bases and J 2 bases; bases outside gene matches: 17. Germline V gives CDR1 SQVTM, CDR2 ANQGSEA. The CDR3 nucleotides read TGCAGCGTCCTACAGGGACGGGAGGGCCTTTGGCAAGAGACCCAGTACTTC. Translation: CSVLQGREGLWQETQYF. Full variable domain (missing parts from reference TRBV29-1 and TRBJ2-5): SAVISQKPSRDICQRGTSLTIQCQVDSQVTMMFWYRQQPGQSLTLIATANQGSEATYESGFVIDKFPISRPNLTFSTLTVSNMSPEDSSIYLCSVLQGREGLWQETQYFGPGTRLLVL.

The sample holds a few counts of this clonotype. This chain connects TRBV7-6 to TRBJ2-7; 7 bases line up with TRBD1. The J segment lost 2 bases and the V segment lost 0 bases, leaving 4 bases of the junction unmatched. Germline assignment: CDR1 SGHVS and CDR2 FNYEAQ. This CDR3 spans 15 amino acids. CDR3 region: CASSLARTGPYEQYF. Written as DNA, the CDR3 is TGTGCCAGCAGCTTAGCTAGGACAGGACCCTACGAGCAGTACTTC.

This clonotype has ten or more counts. V and J are TRBV10-3 and TRBJ1-3, with a possible D match to TRBD1 (5 bases). Trimming took off 7 bases at V and 2 bases at J, with 9 bases between the two ends. The CDR3 is made up of 13 amino acids. Germline V gives CDR1 ENHRY, CDR2 SYGVKD. CDR3 DNA: TGTGCCATCACTGGGACCCCTGGAAACACCATATATTTT. Its translation: CAITGTPGNTIYF.

This clonotype was counted only a few times. The V and J genes are TRBV10-2 and TRBJ2-5; D may match TRBD1 or TRBD2 (6 bases each). The J call is doubtful: the DNA matches TRBJ2-1 better. The CDR3 loop spans 14 amino acids. The germline V gene has CDR1 WSHSY and CDR2 SAAADI. The CDR3 here is CASRGKGGYNEQFF. The DNA of the CDR3 is TGCGCCAGCAGGGGGAAGGGGGGTTACAATGAGCAGTTCTTC.

This clonotype appeared many times. V usage is TRBV19 and J usage is TRBJ1-1; D is ambiguous. The V and J ends lost 3 bases and 4 bases respectively, with 9 bases between them. Germline V gene sequence: CDR1 LNHDA, CDR2 SQIVND (reference sequence). There are 13 residues in the CDR3. DNA of the CDR3: TGTGCCAGTAGTATCGGCTTCACCACTGAAGCTTTCTTT. Protein: CASSIGFTTEAFF. The whole variable domain, remainder taken from reference TRBV19 and TRBJ1-1, is DGGITQSPKYLFRKEGQNVTLSCEQNLNHDAMYWYRQDPGQGLRLIYYSQIVNDFQKGDIAEGYSVSREKKESFPLTVTSAQKNPTAFYLCASSIGFTTEAFFGQGTRLTVV.